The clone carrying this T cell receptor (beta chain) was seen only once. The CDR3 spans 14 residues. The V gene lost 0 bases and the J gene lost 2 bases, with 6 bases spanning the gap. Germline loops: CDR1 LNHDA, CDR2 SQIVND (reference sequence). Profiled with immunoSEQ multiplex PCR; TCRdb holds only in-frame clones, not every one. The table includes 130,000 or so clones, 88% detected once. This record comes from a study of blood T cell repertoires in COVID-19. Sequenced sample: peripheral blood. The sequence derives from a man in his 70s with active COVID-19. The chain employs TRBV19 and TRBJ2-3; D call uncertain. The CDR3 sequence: CASSIDILTDTQYF. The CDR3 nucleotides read TGTGCCAGTAGTATAGATATCCTCACAGATACGCAGTATTTT.